This entry describes one T cell receptor (beta chain). Trimming took 5 bases from V and 4 from J; bases not matched to a gene: 5. CDR3 length: 13 amino acids. Germline values: CDR1 SGHTA, CDR2 FQGTGA. This sample is part of a study of blood T cell repertoires in COVID-19. Measured with immunoSEQ multiplex PCR; TCRdb has only the in-frame clones, and not every one. The table lists roughly 240,000 clones, roughly 79% of them singletons, with 1.9% in the top ten. V gene TRBV7-3 combines with J gene TRBJ2-7; 7 nucleotides align to TRBD1. This clonotype was obtained from a woman aged 80 or over with acute or convalescent COVID-19. Sample: peripheral blood. The CDR3, as DNA: TGTGCCAGCAGCCCCACGACAGGGTACGAGCAGTACTTC. Amino acid sequence: CASSPTTGYEQYF. The full variable domain, completed using reference TRBV7-3 and TRBJ2-7, is GAGVSQTPSNKVTEKGKYVELRCDPISGHTALYWYRQSLGQGPEFLIYFQGTGAADDSGLPNDRFFAVRPEGSVSTLKIQRTERGDSAVYLCASSPTTGYEQYFGPGTRLTVT.